This is a list of T cell receptor beta chains from one sample in a study of human T cells and chemical hapten exposure. TCRdb reanalysed the RACE reads using MiXCR and keeps one entry per CDR3 protein. The data hold roughly 260,000 distinct CDR3 sequences, with around 9.3% observed a single time. Sequencing was performed on whole blood, taken in connection with sensitization to the hapten diphenylcyclopropenone (DPC). The receptor source for this set is a woman aged 40-49 years with alopecia areata. Some clones in this sample may be carry-over from other donors' samples. CDR3s include the opening cysteine and the closing phenylalanine or tryptophan. The D gene is left open where the match is weak. Clone size is stated in some rows and not others, as once, few, many or a class when expanded.

j_gene,d_gene,v_gene,abundance,CDR3nt,CDR3aa
TRBJ2-7,NA,TRBV18,few,TGTGCCAGCTCACCCCTGGACCACGCGGCCTACGAGCAGTACTTC,CASSPLDHAAYEQYF
TRBJ2-7,NA,TRBV14,many,TGTGCCAGCAAAAACCCAACAGGGACCGAGCAGTACTTC,CASKNPTGTEQYF
TRBJ2-3,TRBD2,TRBV29-1,few,TGCAGCGCCGGGACTAGCGGGAGGGCTGATACGCAGTATTTT,CSAGTSGRADTQYF
TRBJ1-5,TRBD1,TRBV5-5,NA,TGTGCCAGCAGCTTGGGGACAGGGGGGTTCAATCAGCCCCAGCATTTT,CASSLGTGGFNQPQHF
TRBJ2-3,NA,TRBV7-2,NA,TGTGCCAGCAGCTTAGATCTTAGCGCGAGCACAGATACGCAGTATTTT,CASSLDLSASTDTQYF
TRBJ2-7,NA,TRBV4-3,few,TGCGCCAGCAGCCAATCGCCCGGGGACTACGAGCAGTACTTC,CASSQSPGDYEQYF
TRBJ2-5,TRBD2,TRBV6-1,few,TGTGCCAGCAGCGGGCAGGGAGGGCGGGAGACCCAGTACTTC,CASSGQGGRETQYF
TRBJ2-5,TRBD1,TRBV12-3/TRBV12-4,few,TGTGCCAGCAGTTACGGGACAGGGGTGGGGGAGACCCAGTACTTC,CASSYGTGVGETQYF
TRBJ2-1,NA,TRBV28,few,TGTGCCAGCAGTTTATGGCGGCGCGAACAGTTCTTC,CASSLWRREQFF
TRBJ2-7,TRBD2,TRBV28,many,TGTGCCAGCAGTTTATCCCCGCTAGCTAGCGGGAAGTTCGAGCAGTACTTC,CASSLSPLASGKFEQYF
TRBJ1-6,NA,TRBV21-1,many,TGTGCCAGCAGCAAAGCAGGGACTGGGAATTCACCCCTCCACTTT,CASSKAGTGNSPLHF
TRBJ1-5,NA,TRBV12-3/TRBV12-4,many,TGTGCCAGCAGTTTAGGCAGAGTTAATCAGCCCCAGCATTTT,CASSLGRVNQPQHF
TRBJ2-3,NA,TRBV28,NA,TGTGCCAGCAGTGGGCCTGGGTCCACAGATACGCAGTATTTT,CASSGPGSTDTQYF
TRBJ1-1,TRBD1,TRBV6-2/TRBV6-3,few,TGTGCCAGCAGCCGGGACAGCCTGAACACTGAAGCTTTCTTT,CASSRDSLNTEAFF
TRBJ1-6,NA,TRBV6-6,few,TGTGCCAGCAGGGCCTCGAGGGTCTCCTATAATTCACCCCTCCACTTT,CASRASRVSYNSPLHF
TRBJ2-5,NA,TRBV7-9,few,TGTGCCAGCGACCCCCGGGGAGAGACCCAGTACTTC,CASDPRGETQYF
TRBJ1-1,NA,TRBV11-3,many,TGTGCCAGCGCGGTCTCTCTGAACACTGAAGCTTTCTTT,CASAVSLNTEAFF
TRBJ1-1,NA,TRBV7-2,NA,TGTGCCAGCAGATTGCAGGGTGTCCAGGGGATGAACACTGAAGCTTTCTTT,CASRLQGVQGMNTEAFF
TRBJ2-6,NA,TRBV6-2/TRBV6-3,few,TGTGCCAGCAGTAGTTATGACAGGCCAAACGTCCTGACTTTC,CASSSYDRPNVLTF
TRBJ2-3,NA,TRBV27,NA,TGTGCCAGCAGTTTGGCCTACCGCACAGATACGCAGTATTTT,CASSLAYRTDTQYF
TRBJ2-7,NA,TRBV4-3,NA,TGCGCCAGCAGCCAAGCCCTGTCGGGGTTCTACGAGCAGTACTTC,CASSQALSGFYEQYF
TRBJ1-5,NA,TRBV28,many,TGTGCCAGCAGTTTTGGACGTGGCTATAGCAATCAGCCCCAGCATTTT,CASSFGRGYSNQPQHF
TRBJ1-2,TRBD1,TRBV7-2,few,TGTGCCAGCAGCTTAGGCAGGGGGCGCGGCTACACCTTC,CASSLGRGRGYTF
TRBJ1-4,TRBD1,TRBV12-3/TRBV12-4,NA,TGTGCCAGCAGTTCGACAGGGGGAAGGGAAAAACTGTTTTTT,CASSSTGGREKLFF
TRBJ2-3,NA,TRBV7-3,NA,TGTACCAGCAGCTTAAGTTTTCGGGATACGCAGTATTTT,CTSSLSFRDTQYF
TRBJ1-5,NA,TRBV10-3,few,TGTGCCATCAGTGAGTCTGGTAGCTCCAATCAGCCCCAGCATTTT,CAISESGSSNQPQHF
TRBJ2-1,TRBD2,TRBV12-3/TRBV12-4,NA,TGTGCCAGCAGCCCGACTAGCGGGGCCTACAATGAGCAGTTCTTC,CASSPTSGAYNEQFF
TRBJ1-1,NA,TRBV28,NA,TGTGCCAGCAGTTTGGAGTATCCTGAAGCTTTCTTT,CASSLEYPEAFF
TRBJ1-6,TRBD1,TRBV7-6,few,TGTGCCAGCAGCTTAGGAGGACAGGGACATTCACCCCTCCACTTT,CASSLGGQGHSPLHF
TRBJ2-6,NA,TRBV4-3,few,TGCGCCAGCAGCCGAGCCAACTCCGACAGTCCCGGGGCCAACGTCCTGACTTTC,CASSRANSDSPGANVLTF
TRBJ2-1,NA,TRBV28,few,TGTGCCAGCAGTCAGACGGGAAGGGGGGAGTTCTTC,CASSQTGRGEFF
TRBJ2-5,NA,TRBV7-2,NA,TGTGCCAGCAGCCGCTCCCCCACAGAGACCCAGTACTTC,CASSRSPTETQYF
TRBJ1-1,NA,TRBV14,many,TGTGCCAGCAGCCCGAGGGTCACTGAAGCTTTCTTT,CASSPRVTEAFF
TRBJ2-3,NA,TRBV5-1,NA,TGCGCCAGCAGCCGCGACAGTCCCACGGGTACGCAGTATTTT,CASSRDSPTGTQYF
TRBJ2-1,TRBD1,TRBV20-1,NA,TGCAGTGCCTACCGGACAGGGGGAGGCAATGAGCAGTTCTTC,CSAYRTGGGNEQFF
TRBJ2-5,NA,TRBV6-4,NA,TGTGCCAGCAACTACCAAGAGACCCAGTACTTC,CASNYQETQYF
TRBJ2-7,NA,TRBV11-2,many,TGTGCCAGCAGCTTCAGGGACGGACCCTACGAGCAGTACTTC,CASSFRDGPYEQYF
TRBJ2-2,NA,TRBV7-9,NA,TGTGCCAGCAAGGGGACCCCCGGGGAGCTGTTTTTT,CASKGTPGELFF
TRBJ1-1,NA,TRBV12-3/TRBV12-4,few,TGTGCCAGCAGTCCTGAGCTTCGGGGAGCTTTCTTT,CASSPELRGAFF
TRBJ1-6,NA,TRBV25-1,NA,TGTGCCAGCAATGGGGTGAATAATTCACCCCTCCACTTT,CASNGVNNSPLHF
TRBJ2-7,TRBD2,TRBV27,few,TGTGCCAGCAGTTTCCAGCGGGACCCGTACTACGAGCAGTACTTC,CASSFQRDPYYEQYF
TRBJ2-5,NA,TRBV2,NA,TGTGCCAGCAGATTCCGGGACTTCCAAGAGACCCAGTACTTC,CASRFRDFQETQYF
TRBJ1-1,NA,TRBV9,many,TGTGCCAGCAGCGTATATTCCAGGAACACTGAAGCTTTCTTT,CASSVYSRNTEAFF
TRBJ2-1,NA,TRBV12-3/TRBV12-4,few,TGTGCCAGCAGTTTCTGGTTGACTAGAGGCAATGAGCAGTTCTTC,CASSFWLTRGNEQFF
TRBJ2-3,NA,TRBV5-1,NA,TGCGCCAGGCGGTTCCCAGGCACAGATACGCAGTATTTT,CARRFPGTDTQYF
TRBJ1-3,NA,TRBV18,NA,TGTGCCAGCTCCCTTGAGGGGGGAAGAAACACCATATATTTT,CASSLEGGRNTIYF
TRBJ2-5,NA,TRBV7-2,few,TGTGCCAGCTTAAGGACCCCTGGAGGGGAGACCCAGTACTTC,CASLRTPGGETQYF
TRBJ2-4,NA,TRBV5-1,few,TGCGCCAGCAGCCAAAATGCGGAGTTAGCCAAAAACATTCAGTACTTC,CASSQNAELAKNIQYF
TRBJ2-2,NA,TRBV9,many,TGTGCCAGCAGCGTAGGTTGGGGACTCAGCACCGGGGAGCTGTTTTTT,CASSVGWGLSTGELFF
TRBJ2-7,NA,TRBV6-1,NA,TGTGCCAGCAGTGATCCGGGGGACCTCTCCTACGAGCAGTACTTC,CASSDPGDLSYEQYF
TRBJ2-3,TRBD2,TRBV7-3,NA,TGTGCCAGCAGCTTACTAGGCGGGAGACCAGATACGCAGTATTTT,CASSLLGGRPDTQYF
TRBJ2-1,TRBD1,TRBV29-1,NA,TGCAGCGTTGTCGAGATACAGGGGTATGAGCAGTTCTTC,CSVVEIQGYEQFF
TRBJ1-2,TRBD1,TRBV29-1,NA,TGCAGCTCGGGACAGCAAGAAGGAGCCTATGGCTACACCTTC,CSSGQQEGAYGYTF
TRBJ2-3,TRBD2,TRBV4-3,NA,TGCGCCAGCAGCCGCGGGGCCGGGACTAGCGGTTCAGATACGCAGTATTTT,CASSRGAGTSGSDTQYF
TRBJ2-7,NA,TRBV6-1,few,TGTGCCAGCAGTGAATCGGGACTCTACGAGCAGTACTTC,CASSESGLYEQYF
TRBJ2-1,NA,TRBV4-3,few,TGCGCCAGCAGCCAATCTACTAGCTTCCAGTACTACAATGAGCAGTTCTTC,CASSQSTSFQYYNEQFF
TRBJ2-2,TRBD2,TRBV6-2/TRBV6-3,few,TGTGCCAGCATCGTAGGGACTAGCGGATACACCGGGGAGCTGTTTTTT,CASIVGTSGYTGELFF